The TCR beta chain under discussion was sequenced for a study of shared clonotypes between healthy human individuals. Findings and caveats of the study: An expected dependence of interdonor clonotype sharing on sequencing depth was noted.

This CDR3 has 18 amino acids. Trimming left V 2 bases short and J 0 bases short, with 16 bases between. The germline V gene encodes CDR1 KGHSH and CDR2 LQKENI. CD45RO-negative cells were positively selected for CCR7, leaving out terminally differentiated effector memory CD45RA+ cells. All of the donors resided in Nashville, Tennessee, and each was a Caucasian adult. A note on this clone: Its target is unknown.

Clones were sequenced by immunoSEQ multiplex PCR, and TCRdb holds only the in-frame ones, with some missing. The repertoire has about 2.2 million clones, about 92% of them found once; the top ten carry over 1.5%. Sequencing was performed on naive CD8+ T cells from PBMCs. This clonotype originated in a man between 18 and 35 years old in good health. Some clones in this sample may be carry-over from other donors' samples. The chain employs TRBV18 and TRBJ1-4, with D uncertain. The CDR3 protein is CASSPDLFAEATNEKLFF. For the CDR3, the DNA is TGTGCCAGCTCACCAGACTTGTTCGCAGAAGCAACTAATGAAAAACTGTTTTTT.